The 12 T cell receptor beta chains presented below share a single source sample, sequenced in a study of long-term antiretroviral therapy in people with HIV. Running of the v3.0 immunoSEQ assay took place at survey level. Sequenced by immunoSEQ multiplex PCR; TCRdb stores in-frame clones only, minus some. The profile shows fewer than 25,000 clones, approximately 80% of them singletons. Source: unsorted PBMCs, taken 0.1 years before starting antiretroviral therapy. The origin of the receptors is a man between 18 and 35 years old with HIV.

The chain has TRBV2 and TRBJ2-1, with 13 bases that match TRBD2. J was trimmed by 3 bases and V by 7 bases; bases with no gene match: 6. The CDR3 totals 16 residues. CDR1 and CDR2 (germline): SNHLY, FYNNEI. The CDR3 here is CASKRLAGGSYNEQFF. CDR3 sequence (DNA): TGTGCCAGCAAGCGACTAGCGGGAGGAAGCTACAATGAGCAGTTCTTC.

The chain recombines TRBV9 with TRBJ2-7; 8 bases are a match to TRBD2. Germline V gene sequence: CDR1 SGDLS, CDR2 YYNGEE. This CDR3 region has 15 residues. Losses at the gene ends were 0 bases for V and 0 bases for J; bases not matched to a gene: 2. This CDR3 is CASSVESGGSYEQYF. CDR3 nucleotide sequence: TGTGCCAGCAGCGTAGAGAGCGGGGGCTCCTACGAGCAGTACTTC.

This chain connects TRBV7-9 to TRBJ2-1; TRBD2 aligns across 7 bases. Per germline, CDR1 SEHNR and CDR2 FQNEAQ (reference sequence). After removal of 2 bases from V and 6 bases from J, the junction contained 1 base not matched to a gene. This CDR3 comprises 13 residues. The CDR3 coding sequence is TGTGCCAGCAGCTTACCTAGCGGCAATGAGCAGTTCTTC. Amino acids: CASSLPSGNEQFF.

This chain links TRBV18 with TRBJ2-6; D is uncertain. The CDR3 covers 17 residues. V was cut by 6 bases and J by 2 bases, with 17 bases left in between. Per germline, CDR1 KGHSH and CDR2 LQKENI. CDR3 protein: CASSPIGPGTGANVLTF. CDR3 coding DNA: TGTGCCAGCTCCCCTATCGGCCCCGGTACTGGGGCCAACGTCCTGACTTTC.

CDR3 nucleotides: TGTGCCAGCACCTTCACCCCCCTCGTAACGTACGAGCAGTACTTC. Translating it yields CASTFTPLVTYEQYF. The chain has TRBV7-2 and TRBJ2-7; D call uncertain. Germline V gene sequence: CDR1 SGHTA, CDR2 FQGNSA. V dropped 7 bases and J dropped 4 bases, with 20 bases sitting between them. The CDR3 is 15 residues long.

This rearrangement joins TRBV12-1 to TRBJ2-1; the D segment call TRBD2 is taken from the table without a DNA check. TRBV12-1 corresponds to a pseudogene. The CDR3 totals 13 residues. In nucleotides, the CDR3 is TGTGCCAGCAGCTGGCCCTTAGATTCGGGGCAGTTCTTC. Translating gives CASSWPLDSGQFF.

This chain connects TRBV5-3 to TRBJ2-3; D is uncertain. TRBV5-3 is placed among ORFs of uncertain function. Trimming took off 0 bases at V and 3 bases at J, with 11 bases between the two ends. This CDR3 is 15 amino acids long. The CDR3, as DNA: TGTGCCAGAAGCTTGGGGGTGGGGAAGACAGATACGCAGTATTTT. Translating gives CARSLGVGKTDTQYF.

This sequence joins TRBV27 and TRBJ2-7; the D gene is possibly TRBD1 (6 bases). Germline V gene sequence: CDR1 MNHEY, CDR2 SMNVEV (reference sequence). The CDR3 has 13 residues. The V gene lost 2 bases and the J gene lost 5 bases, with 10 bases spanning the gap. The CDR3 is CASSLNRVHEQYF. The CDR3 coding sequence is TGTGCCAGCAGTTTAAACAGGGTCCACGAGCAGTACTTC.

Concerning this clone itself: The DNA is left out, because the CDR3 cannot be placed on it with certainty; the CDR3 is given as TCRdb lists it. V is TRBV28 and J is TRBJ2-7; the table's D call, TRBD1, has no DNA check behind it. The length of the CDR3 is 15 amino acids, counting both ends. Germline-derived CDR1 and CDR2 are MDHEN and SYDVKM. The CDR3 region is CASSKFGPGFQEQYF.

J is TRBJ2-7 and V is TRBV27; perhaps TRBD1 as D (6 bases). Germline V gives CDR1 MNHEY, CDR2 SMNVEV (reference sequence). The CDR3 runs to 14 residues. V lost 5 bases to trimming and J lost 2 bases, with 13 bases between them. The CDR3 DNA reads TGTGCCAGCAGTCGACGACAGGAAGCCTACGAGCAGTACTTC. This codes for CASSRRQEAYEQYF.

The chain carries TRBV27 and TRBJ1-1; D is ambiguous. The CDR3 loop spans 14 amino acids. The V gene's germline CDR1 is MNHEY and CDR2 SMNVEV (reference sequence). Trimming took off 5 bases at V and 6 bases at J, with 16 bases between the two ends. As DNA, the CDR3 is TGTGCCAGCAGTCCGGACGTAGGTTTCGCTGAAGCTTTCTTT. It specifies CASSPDVGFAEAFF.

This clone has a handful of counts. This chain connects TRBV5-4 to TRBJ2-2; a possible D gene is TRBD1 (6 bases). V was pared by 0 bases and J by 3 bases, with 9 bases between. The CDR3 is 15 residues long. Per the germline V gene, CDR1 is SGHNT and CDR2 is YYREEE (reference sequence). The CDR3 nucleotides are TGTGCCAGCAGCTTGGGGGGGCGCGACACCGGGGAGCTGTTTTTT. It encodes CASSLGGRDTGELFF.